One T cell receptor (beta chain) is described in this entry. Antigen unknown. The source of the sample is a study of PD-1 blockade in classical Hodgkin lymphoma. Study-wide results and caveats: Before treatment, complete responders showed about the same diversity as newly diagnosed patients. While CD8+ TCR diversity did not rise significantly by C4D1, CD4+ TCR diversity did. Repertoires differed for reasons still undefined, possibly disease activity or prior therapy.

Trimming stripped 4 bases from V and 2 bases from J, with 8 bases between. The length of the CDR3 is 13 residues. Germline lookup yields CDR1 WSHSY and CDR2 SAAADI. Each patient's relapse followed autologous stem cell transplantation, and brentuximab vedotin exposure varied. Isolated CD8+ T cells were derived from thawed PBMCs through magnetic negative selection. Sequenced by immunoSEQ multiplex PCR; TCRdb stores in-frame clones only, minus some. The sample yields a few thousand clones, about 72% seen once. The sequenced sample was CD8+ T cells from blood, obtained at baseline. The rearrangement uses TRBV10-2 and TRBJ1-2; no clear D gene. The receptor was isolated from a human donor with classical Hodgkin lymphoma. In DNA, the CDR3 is TGCGCCAGCAGTGCGCGGGTCAACTATGGCTACACCTTC. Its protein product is CASSARVNYGYTF.